What follows describes a single TCR beta chain. This record comes from a study of blood T cell repertoires in COVID-19. Study as a whole: Acute and convalescent COVID-19 samples came from the United States, Italy and Spain. PBMCs, B-cell-depleted T cells, or T cells were the source of the cDNA or gDNA that made up the material.

Authors' processing steps: By means of reference gene primer amplification, nucleated cell counts were estimated. Libraries were prepared by immunoSEQ multiplex PCR; TCRdb keeps only in-frame clonotypes and omits some of them. V, J and clone size are taken as reported in that table, and D and trimming were inferred from the DNA itself. This table holds 200,000 to 250,000 clones, approximately 80% found once. The CDR3 runs to 16 residues. V was cut by 3 bases and J by 1 base, with 13 bases left in between. Per the germline V gene, CDR1 is MDHEN and CDR2 is SYDVKM. This sequence joins TRBV28 and TRBJ2-1; TRBD2 might be the D (6 bases). Specimen: peripheral blood. The TCR originated in a human donor in a cohort sampled during active COVID-19. CDR3 in amino acids: CASSFSGETSYNEQFF. CDR3 DNA: TGTGCCAGCAGTTTTTCGGGGGAGACTTCCTACAATGAGCAGTTCTTC.